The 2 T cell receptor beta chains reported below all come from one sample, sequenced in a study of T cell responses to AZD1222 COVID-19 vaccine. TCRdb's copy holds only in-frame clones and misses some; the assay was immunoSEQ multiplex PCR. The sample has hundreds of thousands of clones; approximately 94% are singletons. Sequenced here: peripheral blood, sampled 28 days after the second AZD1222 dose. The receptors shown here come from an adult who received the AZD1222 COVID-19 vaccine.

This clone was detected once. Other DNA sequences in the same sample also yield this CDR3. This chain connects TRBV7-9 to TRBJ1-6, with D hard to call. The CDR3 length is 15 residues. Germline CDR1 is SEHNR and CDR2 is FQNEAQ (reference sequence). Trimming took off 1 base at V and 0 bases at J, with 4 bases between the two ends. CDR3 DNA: TGTGCCAGCAGCTTAGGGAGCTCCTATAATTCACCCCTCCACTTT. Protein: CASSLGSSYNSPLHF.

The CDR3 spells CASSGTGSNQPQHF. CDR3 DNA: TGTGCCAGCAGTGGGACAGGTAGCAATCAGCCCCAGCATTTT. The V gene is TRBV6-2 or TRBV6-3, the J gene TRBJ1-5; 8 positions agree with TRBD1. V was pared by 5 bases and J by 0 bases, with 0 bases of the junction left unmatched. Germline CDR1 reads MNHEY; CDR2 reads SVGEGT. The CDR3 has 14 amino acids.